The rows below give T cell receptor beta chains drawn from one sample of a study of blood T cell repertoires in COVID-19. Data came from immunoSEQ multiplex PCR; TCRdb stores just in-frame clones and leaves some out. Of 100,000 to 150,000 clones listed, roughly 88% are singletons. The sample comprised peripheral blood. The source is a man aged 45-65 years with acute or convalescent COVID-19. Both conserved end residues are trimmed from each CDR3. Only some rows state a clone size, as once, few, many or a class for expanded clones.

cdr3_aa	v_call	j_call	clone_size
ASGPPDRAEKLF	TRBV2	TRBJ1-4	once
ASSSYDTDTQY	TRBV27	TRBJ2-3	.
ASSYRLADTQY	TRBV5-6	TRBJ2-3	.
ASSFTGSEHLH	TRBV12-3/TRBV12-4	TRBJ1-6	.
ATSVRGNINYGYT	TRBV15	TRBJ1-2	once
ASSLAGGDEQY	TRBV27	TRBJ2-7	.
ASSLGLQRNQPQH	TRBV4-3	TRBJ1-5	.
ASSLRDSNTQY	TRBV7-2	TRBJ2-3	.
ASSQGTGRGETQY	TRBV6-6	TRBJ2-5	.
ASTLAVSSYNEQF	TRBV5-4	TRBJ2-1	.
ASSQEAATYEQY	TRBV4-3	TRBJ2-7	.
ATSRAVGGSRNEQF	TRBV15	TRBJ2-1	.
ASSLGQGQPQH	TRBV7-9	TRBJ1-5	.
ASSLEGQGAGGYT	TRBV5-1	TRBJ1-2	.
ASSRPGQGNDEQF	TRBV6-5	TRBJ2-1	.
ASSQRTSGGDTQY	TRBV3-1/TRBV3-2	TRBJ2-3	.
AWTVLEETQY	TRBV30	TRBJ2-5	.
ASSLTGPGTQY	TRBV5-1	TRBJ2-5	few
ATSREGVLGQNYGYT	TRBV15	TRBJ1-2	few
ASSYSRTIKNIQY	TRBV6-5	TRBJ2-4	.
ASSPETSGSLREQY	TRBV5-1	TRBJ2-7	.
ASSPTQGSYEQY	TRBV27	TRBJ2-7	once
ASRQTPLQETQY	TRBV10-1	TRBJ2-5	.
AINPEGGWSYGYT	TRBV10-3	TRBJ1-2	.
ASSFLSRSSYEQY	TRBV5-1	TRBJ2-7	.
ASRQRTGGYT	TRBV12-3/TRBV12-4	TRBJ1-2	.
ASSQTAGGLAGLYEQY	TRBV9	TRBJ2-7	.
AISEFGQGSSGANVLT	TRBV10-3	TRBJ2-6	.
ASRPGQGSYEQY	TRBV10-2	TRBJ2-7	.
ASSLTGGDQPQH	TRBV5-1	TRBJ1-5	.
ATSDGAGGIYNEQF	TRBV24-1	TRBJ2-1	few
ASKEGPSLGGTPLH	TRBV19	TRBJ1-6	.
ASTLGTSCEQY	TRBV21-1	TRBJ2-7	.
ASSPGTSGGDEQF	TRBV11-3	TRBJ2-1	.
ASSPRSGSKSNEQF	TRBV7-7	TRBJ2-1	.
ASIAGSRGTGELF	TRBV5-1	TRBJ2-2	few
ASSRGSSGGETQY	TRBV9	TRBJ2-5	.
ASSYSQQGASYEQY	TRBV6-5	TRBJ2-7	.
ATRTSGINEQF	TRBV24-1	TRBJ2-1	.
ASSLLAGDKYEQY	TRBV5-6	TRBJ2-7	.
ATSGGGRSQF	TRBV24-1	TRBJ2-1	.
ASSEEGRGMNEQY	TRBV9	TRBJ2-7	once
ATSRQGGTEAF	TRBV24-1	TRBJ1-1	.
ASSYSRVNYGYT	TRBV6-5	TRBJ1-2	.
ASRLGFEGEAF	TRBV3-1/TRBV3-2	TRBJ1-1	.
ASTRDLTDTQY	TRBV5-1	TRBJ2-3	.
ASSQESATATNEKLF	TRBV4-1	TRBJ1-4	.
ASSTTASNEKLF	TRBV19	TRBJ1-4	.
ASIDPSGHGLWSNQPQH	TRBV11-2	TRBJ1-5	once
ASSIRGLGQPQH	TRBV19	TRBJ1-5	.